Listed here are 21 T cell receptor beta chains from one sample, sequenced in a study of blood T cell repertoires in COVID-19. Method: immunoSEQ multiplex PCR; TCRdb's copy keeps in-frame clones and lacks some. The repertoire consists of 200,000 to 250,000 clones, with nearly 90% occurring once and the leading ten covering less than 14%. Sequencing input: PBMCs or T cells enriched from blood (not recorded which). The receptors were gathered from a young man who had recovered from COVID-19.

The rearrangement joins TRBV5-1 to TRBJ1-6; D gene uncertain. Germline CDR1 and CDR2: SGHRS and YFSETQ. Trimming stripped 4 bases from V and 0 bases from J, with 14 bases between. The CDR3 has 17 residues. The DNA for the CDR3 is TGCGCCAGCAGCCAAATGGGCGCCTACTCCTATAATTCACCCCTCCACTTT. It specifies CASSQMGAYSYNSPLHF.

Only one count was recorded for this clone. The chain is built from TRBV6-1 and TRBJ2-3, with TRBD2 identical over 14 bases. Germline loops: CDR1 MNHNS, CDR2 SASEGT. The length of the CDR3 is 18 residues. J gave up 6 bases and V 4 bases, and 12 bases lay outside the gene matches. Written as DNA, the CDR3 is TGTGCCAGCAGTGTCCTACACTTGGGACTAGCGGGGGCTGATACGCAGTATTTT. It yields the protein CASSVLHLGLAGADTQYF.

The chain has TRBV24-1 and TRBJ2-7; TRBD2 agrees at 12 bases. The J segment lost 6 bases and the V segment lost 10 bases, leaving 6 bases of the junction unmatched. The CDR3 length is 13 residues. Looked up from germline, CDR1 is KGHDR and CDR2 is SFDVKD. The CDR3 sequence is CATSQLAGGEQYF. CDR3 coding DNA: TGTGCCACGTCGCAACTAGCGGGGGGCGAGCAGTACTTC.

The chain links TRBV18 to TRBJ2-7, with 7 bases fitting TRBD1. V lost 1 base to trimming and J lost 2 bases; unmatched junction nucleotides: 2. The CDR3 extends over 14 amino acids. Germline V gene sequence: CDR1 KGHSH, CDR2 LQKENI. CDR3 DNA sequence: TGTGCCAGCTCACCACAGGGGGCTGCCTACGAGCAGTACTTC. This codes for CASSPQGAAYEQYF. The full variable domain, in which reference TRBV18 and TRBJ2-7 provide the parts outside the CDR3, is NAGVMQNPRHLVRRRGQEARLRCSPMKGHSHVYWYRQLPEEGLKFMVYLQKENIIDESGMPKERFSAEFPKEGPSILRIQQVVRGDSAAYFCASSPQGAAYEQYFGPGTRLTVT.

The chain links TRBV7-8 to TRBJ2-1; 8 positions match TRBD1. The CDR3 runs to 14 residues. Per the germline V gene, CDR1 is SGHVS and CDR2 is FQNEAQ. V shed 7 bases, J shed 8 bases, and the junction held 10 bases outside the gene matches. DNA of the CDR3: TGTGCCAGCACCCGCAGGGGGCGCGATGATGAGCAGTTCTTC. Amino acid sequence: CASTRRGRDDEQFF.

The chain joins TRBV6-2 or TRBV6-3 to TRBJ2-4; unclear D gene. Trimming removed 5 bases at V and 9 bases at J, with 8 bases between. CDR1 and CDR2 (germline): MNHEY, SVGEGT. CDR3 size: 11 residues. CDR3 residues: CASSSPGIQYF. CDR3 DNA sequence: TGTGCCAGCAGTAGTCCCGGCATTCAGTACTTC.

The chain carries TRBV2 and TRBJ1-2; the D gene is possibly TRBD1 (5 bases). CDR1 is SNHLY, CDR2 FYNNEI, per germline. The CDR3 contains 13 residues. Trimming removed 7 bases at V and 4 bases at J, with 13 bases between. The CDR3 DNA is TGTGCCAGCACCTTACGACAGTCCTATGGCTACACCTTC. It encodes CASTLRQSYGYTF.

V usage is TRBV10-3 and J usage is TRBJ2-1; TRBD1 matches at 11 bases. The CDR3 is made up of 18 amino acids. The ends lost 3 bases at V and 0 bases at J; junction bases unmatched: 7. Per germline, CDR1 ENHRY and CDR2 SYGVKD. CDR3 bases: TGTGCCATCAGTGACTCCGGACAGGGGGCTCGCTCCTACAATGAGCAGTTCTTC. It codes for CAISDSGQGARSYNEQFF.

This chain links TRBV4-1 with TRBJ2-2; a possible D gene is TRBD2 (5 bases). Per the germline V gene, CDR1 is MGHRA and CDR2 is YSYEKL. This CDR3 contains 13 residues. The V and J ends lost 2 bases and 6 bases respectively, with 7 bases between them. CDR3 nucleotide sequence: TGCGCCAGCAGCCAAACTAGGGCCGGGGAGCTGTTTTTT. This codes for CASSQTRAGELFF.

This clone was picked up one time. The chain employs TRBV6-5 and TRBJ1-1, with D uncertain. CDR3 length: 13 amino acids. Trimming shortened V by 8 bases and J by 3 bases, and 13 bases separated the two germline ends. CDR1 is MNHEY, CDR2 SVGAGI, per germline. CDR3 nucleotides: TGTGCCAGCCGGAGGGTGCGTGACACTGAAGCTTTCTTT. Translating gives CASRRVRDTEAFF.

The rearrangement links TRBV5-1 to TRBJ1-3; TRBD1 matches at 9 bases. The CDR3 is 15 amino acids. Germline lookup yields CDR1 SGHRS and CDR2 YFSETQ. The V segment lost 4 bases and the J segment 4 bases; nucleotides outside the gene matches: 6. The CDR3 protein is CASSHGTGLGNTIYF. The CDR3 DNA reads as TGCGCCAGCAGCCATGGGACAGGGCTGGGAAACACCATATATTTT.

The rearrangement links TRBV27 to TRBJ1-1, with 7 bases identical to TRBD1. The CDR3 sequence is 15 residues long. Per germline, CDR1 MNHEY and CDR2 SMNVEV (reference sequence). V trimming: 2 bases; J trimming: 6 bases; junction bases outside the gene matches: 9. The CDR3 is CASSLERQGDAEAFF. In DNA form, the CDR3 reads TGTGCCAGCAGTTTAGAGCGGCAGGGGGACGCTGAAGCTTTCTTT.

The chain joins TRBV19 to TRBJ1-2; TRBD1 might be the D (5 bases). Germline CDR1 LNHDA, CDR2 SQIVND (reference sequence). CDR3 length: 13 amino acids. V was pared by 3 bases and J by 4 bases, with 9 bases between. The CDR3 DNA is TGTGCCAGTAGTATCGAGACAGTCTATGGCTACACCTTC. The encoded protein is CASSIETVYGYTF. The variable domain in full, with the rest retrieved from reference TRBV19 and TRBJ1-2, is DGGITQSPKYLFRKEGQNVTLSCEQNLNHDAMYWYRQDPGQGLRLIYYSQIVNDFQKGDIAEGYSVSREKKESFPLTVTSAQKNPTAFYLCASSIETVYGYTFGSGTRLTVV.

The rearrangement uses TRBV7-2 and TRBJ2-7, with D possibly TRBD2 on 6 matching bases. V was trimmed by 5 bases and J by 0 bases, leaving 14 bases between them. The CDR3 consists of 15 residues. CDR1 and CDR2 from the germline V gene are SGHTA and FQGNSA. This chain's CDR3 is CASSTSSASSYEQYF. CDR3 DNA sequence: TGTGCCAGCAGCACCTCTAGCGCCTCCTCCTACGAGCAGTACTTC.

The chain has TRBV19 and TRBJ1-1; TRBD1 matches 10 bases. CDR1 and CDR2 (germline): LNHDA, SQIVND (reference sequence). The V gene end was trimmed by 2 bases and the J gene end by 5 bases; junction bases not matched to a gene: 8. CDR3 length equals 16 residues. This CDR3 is CASSIIWTGGWTEAFF. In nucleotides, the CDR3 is TGTGCCAGTAGTATAATATGGACAGGGGGGTGGACTGAAGCTTTCTTT.

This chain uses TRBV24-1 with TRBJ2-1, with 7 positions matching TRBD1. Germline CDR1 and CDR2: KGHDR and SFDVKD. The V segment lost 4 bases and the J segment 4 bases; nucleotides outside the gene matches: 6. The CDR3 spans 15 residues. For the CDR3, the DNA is TGTGCCACCAGTGACCCACGACAGGGATACAATGAGCAGTTCTTC. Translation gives CATSDPRQGYNEQFF.

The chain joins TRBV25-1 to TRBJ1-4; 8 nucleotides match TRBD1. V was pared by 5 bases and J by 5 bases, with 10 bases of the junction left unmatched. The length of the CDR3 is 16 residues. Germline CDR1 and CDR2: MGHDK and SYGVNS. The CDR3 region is CASSPGQGLGNEKLFF. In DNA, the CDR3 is TGTGCCAGCAGTCCAGGACAGGGACTTGGGAATGAAAAACTGTTTTTT.

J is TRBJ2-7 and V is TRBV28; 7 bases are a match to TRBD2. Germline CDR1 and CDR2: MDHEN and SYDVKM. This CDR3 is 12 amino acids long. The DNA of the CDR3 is TGTCCAAGCGGGGCAGGAGCCTACGAGCAGTACTTC. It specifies CPSGAGAYEQYF.

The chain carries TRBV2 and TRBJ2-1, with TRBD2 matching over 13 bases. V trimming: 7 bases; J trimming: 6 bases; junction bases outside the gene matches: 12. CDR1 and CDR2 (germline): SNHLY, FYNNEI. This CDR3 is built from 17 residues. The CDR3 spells CASTQGLAGFGVNEQFF. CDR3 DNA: TGTGCCAGCACCCAGGGACTAGCGGGATTCGGCGTCAATGAGCAGTTCTTC.

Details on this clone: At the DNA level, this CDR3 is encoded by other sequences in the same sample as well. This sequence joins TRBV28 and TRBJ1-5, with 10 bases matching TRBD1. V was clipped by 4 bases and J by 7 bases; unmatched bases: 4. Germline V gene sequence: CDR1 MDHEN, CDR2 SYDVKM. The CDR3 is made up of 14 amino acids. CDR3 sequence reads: CASSSGQGDQPQHF. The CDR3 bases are TGTGCCAGCAGTTCCGGACAGGGGGACCAGCCCCAGCATTTT.

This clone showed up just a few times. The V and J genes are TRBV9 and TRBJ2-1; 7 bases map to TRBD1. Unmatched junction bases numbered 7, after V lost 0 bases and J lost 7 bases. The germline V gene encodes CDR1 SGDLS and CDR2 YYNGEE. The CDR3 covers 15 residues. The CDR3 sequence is CASSVDQGVWNEQFF. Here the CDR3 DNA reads TGTGCCAGCAGCGTAGACCAGGGGGTATGGAATGAGCAGTTCTTC.